Sequencing of this T cell receptor beta chain was carried out in a study of T cells in Graves' hyperthyroidism and ophthalmopathy (dated by TCRdb to the late 2010s). Turning to the overall study: Peripheral blood was collected at initial diagnosis, before any treatment. To identify distinguishing TCR V-J signatures, a discovery cohort of about a hundred patients was used, comprising roughly 45 with Graves' ophthalmopathy and around 60 with stable Graves' hyperthyroidism. Prospective prediction of ophthalmopathy was tested in an independent validation cohort consisting of roughly 19 hyperthyroidism patients and approximately 16 patients who later progressed to ophthalmopathy. The 75 to 100 discovery patients were divided at random into training and test sets in a 7:3 ratio. In addition, the study compared T-cell repertoires in thyroid tissue and in blood from about six Graves' hyperthyroidism patients. After blood sampling, hyperthyroidism patients were treated with methimazole at a starting dose of 30 mg daily, and ophthalmopathy patients were treated with high-dose intravenous methylprednisolone. According to the paper, TCR Vbeta CDR3 sequencing was carried out on more than 120 peripheral blood samples, which came from under 50 ophthalmopathy, roughly 75 hyperthyroidism and approximately 17 progressor patients.

Amplification of TCR beta CDR3 regions was carried out from RNA transcripts. A first-round RT-PCR of the TCR CDR3 used the HTBI primer set with the Qiagen OneStep RT-PCR kit. A second multiplex PCR round built the libraries, followed by size selection and purification. Sequencing of the libraries was done on an Illumina HiSeq2000 using paired-end 100 bp reads. For the original study's pipeline: SOAPnuke was used to process the raw data, removing reads that contained adapters or uncalled bases, had a mean Phred below 15, or lacked an exact match to the constant primer or identifier. High-quality paired reads were merged with COPE v1.2.5, and unique nucleotide sequences were defined as clonotypes. MiTCR v1.1 was used to align the clonotypes against IMGT TRBV, TRBD and TRBJ reference segments. The analysis included only V-J combinations with a frequency above 0.0001, which together covered roughly 99% of the repertoires. The TCS score was defined as F50 (clonal expansion) divided by E x V (chaos), with BLOSUM62-based TCRdist calculated between CDR3 peptides within each V-J. Welch's t-statistics and random forest reduced around 510 V-J features to 13, which were used in a naive Bayes classifier (R e1071). TCRdb trimmed public reads at Q25 via fastp, called clones via MiXCR and kept in-frame beta chains. A single entry per CDR3 protein holds the most common genes and DNA from its merged rows. TCRdb assigned the V and J calls; the authors' analysis was not used. The sample has 300,000 to 350,000 distinct CDR3 sequences on record, roughly 18% of them singletons. The ten largest account for 15% to 18% of the sample.

This clonotype has a count of ten or more. Its antigen has not been determined. Per-base quality was not reported, and no clone a single base away is much larger than it. What the research found in general, with its limitations: During validation, the model predicted progression to ophthalmopathy a median of about 5.9 months ahead of onset, with 70.59% sensitivity and more than 72% specificity. Blood samples also contained most of the expanded thyroid clonotypes (frequency above 0.001), which suggests that blood repertoires may reflect thyroid immune responses. No statistical method was used to set the sample size in advance, and investigators knew the group allocation. A 13 V-J signature model separated ophthalmopathy from stable hyperthyroidism, with approximately 87% sensitivity and about 81% specificity in cross-validation and 80%/75% in testing.

Ophthalmopathy patients had moderately to severely active disease, with a Clinical Activity Score of 3 or more, a NOSPECS grade of 4 or more, and a disease duration of less than 3 months. Any patient with an uncontrolled infection, another autoimmune disease, pregnancy or lactation was excluded. Diagnoses were based on clinical symptoms, serum thyroxine and TRAb, thyroid ultrasound and orbital computed tomography. PBMCs were isolated from about 9.2 ml of fresh peripheral blood by Ficoll-Paque density gradient centrifugation. Total RNA was extracted with Trizol reagent, and quality was checked on an Agilent 2100 Bioanalyzer. The CDR3 contains 15 residues, cysteine and phenylalanine counted. The retained sequence is limited to the CDR3, 45 bases, with the frame set at the first base. Between the V and J ends, shortened by 6 bases and 4 bases respectively, the junction contains 19 bases. As encoded in the germline V gene, CDR1 is MNHNS while CDR2 is SASEGT.

The receptor's source is a woman aged 40 to 50 with Graves' ophthalmopathy. The V and J segments used are TRBV6-1 and TRBJ2-7; TRBD2 is a weak D gene call, 7 bases matching. The sequencing input was blood. The nucleotides are TGTGCCAGCAGCTCGCCCAGGAGGGGGGGGTACGAGCAGTACTTC. The resulting protein is CASSSPRRGGYEQYF.